This is a list of T cell receptor beta chains from one sample in a study of T cell responses to AZD1222 COVID-19 vaccine. Produced via immunoSEQ multiplex PCR; TCRdb's table is partial and in-frame only. The data show about 180,000 clones, around 88% seen once. This material consisted of peripheral blood, taken on day 0 of AZD1222 vaccination. The receptors come from an adult in good health. Each CDR3 is given with its conserved first and last residue. A D gene is named only where the DNA matches it firmly. The size field is filled for only some rows; it gives once, few, many or a size class.

clone size	V gene	J gene	D gene	CDR3 protein	CDR3 DNA
NA	TRBV15	TRBJ2-3	NA	CATSSNRPGTDTQYF	TGTGCCACCAGCAGTAATCGTCCCGGCACAGATACGCAGTATTTT
NA	TRBV5-1	TRBJ1-2	NA	CASSLAVDYGYTF	TGCGCCAGCAGCTTGGCCGTTGACTATGGCTACACCTTC
NA	TRBV7-2	TRBJ1-3	TRBD1	CASSPQGGSGNTIYF	TGTGCCAGCAGCCCACAGGGGGGCTCTGGAAACACCATATATTTT
NA	TRBV10-1	TRBJ2-7	NA	CASSETGFWEQYF	TGCGCCAGCTCCGAGACAGGATTTTGGGAGCAGTACTTC
NA	TRBV14	TRBJ2-1	NA	CASSQIGRRSDNEQFF	TGTGCCAGCAGCCAGATAGGGAGACGGTCTGACAATGAGCAGTTCTTC
NA	TRBV5-5	TRBJ2-5	NA	CASSLGGQETQYF	TGTGCCAGCAGCTTGGGGGGCCAAGAGACCCAGTACTTC
NA	TRBV3-1/TRBV3-2	TRBJ1-4	TRBD1	CASSQVTGGHEKLFF	TGTGCCAGCAGCCAGGTGACAGGGGGCCATGAAAAACTGTTTTTT
NA	TRBV5-1	TRBJ1-6	NA	CASSVQGGNSPLHF	TGCGCCAGCAGCGTACAAGGCGGGAATTCACCCCTCCACTTT
few	TRBV4-3	TRBJ2-1	TRBD2	CASSPSTAGVNEQFF	TGCGCCAGCAGCCCAAGTACGGCGGGGGTCAATGAGCAGTTCTTC
NA	TRBV7-2	TRBJ2-7	TRBD2	CASSLAGPYEQYF	TGTGCCAGCAGCCTAGCGGGTCCCTACGAGCAGTACTTC
NA	TRBV7-8	TRBJ1-2	NA	CASSNPDPVGGYTF	TGTGCCAGCAGCAACCCCGATCCCGTTGGGGGCTACACCTTC
NA	TRBV19	TRBJ2-1	TRBD2	CASSRSGKAYNEQFF	TGTGCCAGTAGCCGTAGCGGGAAGGCTTACAATGAGCAGTTCTTC
NA	TRBV24-1	TRBJ1-1	NA	CATSDLDSWGAFF	TGTGCCACCAGTGATCTGGACTCCTGGGGTGCTTTCTTT
NA	TRBV28	TRBJ2-6	NA	CASTNRNVLTF	TGTGCCAGCACAAACCGCAACGTCCTGACTTTC
once	TRBV19	TRBJ1-1	NA	CASSHPRTANTEAFF	TGTGCCAGTAGCCATCCCCGGACAGCCAACACTGAAGCTTTCTTT
NA	TRBV28	TRBJ1-5	NA	CASSLWGTAFNQPQHF	TGTGCCAGCAGTTTATGGGGGACGGCCTTCAATCAGCCCCAGCATTTT
NA	TRBV6-5	TRBJ1-5	NA	CASMEGSRVGQPQHF	TGTGCCAGCATGGAAGGCAGTCGGGTTGGTCAGCCCCAGCATTTT